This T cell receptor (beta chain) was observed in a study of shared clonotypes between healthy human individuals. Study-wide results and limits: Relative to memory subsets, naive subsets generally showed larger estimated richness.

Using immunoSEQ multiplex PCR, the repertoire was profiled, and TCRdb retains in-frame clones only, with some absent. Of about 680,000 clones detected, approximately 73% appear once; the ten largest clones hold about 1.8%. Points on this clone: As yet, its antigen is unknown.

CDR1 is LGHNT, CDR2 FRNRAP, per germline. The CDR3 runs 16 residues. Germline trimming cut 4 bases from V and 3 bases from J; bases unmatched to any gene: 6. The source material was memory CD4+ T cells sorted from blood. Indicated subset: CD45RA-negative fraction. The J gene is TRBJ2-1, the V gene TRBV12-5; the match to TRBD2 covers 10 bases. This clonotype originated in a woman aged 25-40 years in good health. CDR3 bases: TGTGCTAGTGGTTCCTGGGCTAGCGGGAGCTACAATGAGCAGTTCTTC. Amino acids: CASGSWASGSYNEQFF.